These 27 T cell receptor beta chains share one sample of origin, sequenced in a study of blood T cell repertoires in COVID-19. Only in-frame clones appear in the TCRdb table, and some are missing; sequencing was by immunoSEQ multiplex PCR. Of around 20,000 clones listed, about 88% are singletons. The sequencing sample was made of peripheral blood. Receptor source: a human donor in a cohort sampled during active COVID-19.

With regard to this clone: An end of the junction does not agree with germline; a read error may underlie this. The sample contains more than one DNA sequence encoding this CDR3. The V call is TRBV6-4, the J call TRBJ2-2; D is unresolved. Germline lookup yields CDR1 MRHNA and CDR2 SNTAGT. The CDR3 loop spans 13 amino acids. The CDR3 bases are TGTGCCAGTAGTGACGTCTACACCGGGGAGCTGTTTTTT. This sequence encodes CASSDVYTGELFF.

The CDR3 DNA sequence: TGTGCCAGCAGCCAATCATCGGGGAGCGATACGCAGTATTTT. It specifies CASSQSSGSDTQYF. The chain has TRBV16 and TRBJ2-3; possibly TRBD2 for D (5 bases). CDR3 length: 14 residues. V was cut by 0 bases and J by 6 bases, with 10 bases left in between. Per the germline V gene, CDR1 is KGHSY and CDR2 is FQNENV.

The chain employs TRBV7-8 and TRBJ2-5, with 7 bases identical to TRBD2. The CDR3 is 15 residues long. Trimming cost V 5 bases and J 2 bases; bases outside gene matches: 8. Germline V lookup: CDR1 SGHVS, CDR2 FQNEAQ. The CDR3 reads CASSPRREIQETQYF. For the CDR3, the DNA is TGTGCCAGCAGCCCAAGGCGGGAGATACAAGAGACCCAGTACTTC.

The rearrangement links TRBV18 to TRBJ2-3; no definite D call. Germline V gene data show CDR1 as KGHSH and CDR2 as LQKENI. This CDR3 spans 14 amino acids. Trimming took off 8 bases at V and 1 base at J, with 13 bases between the two ends. For the CDR3, the DNA is TGTGCCAGCAACTCCAGACGGGGCACAGATACGCAGTATTTT. It is translated as CASNSRRGTDTQYF.

The chain couples TRBV18 to TRBJ2-5, with D possibly being TRBD2 (6 bases). Trimming removed 0 bases at V and 5 bases at J, with 10 bases between. The length of the CDR3 is 14 residues. Germline assignment: CDR1 KGHSH and CDR2 LQKENI. The CDR3 sequence: CASSPPSGGETQYF. The CDR3 nucleotides are TGTGCCAGCTCACCACCGTCCGGAGGGGAGACCCAGTACTTC. The complete variable domain, with remaining parts taken from reference TRBV18 and TRBJ2-5, reads NAGVMQNPRHLVRRRGQEARLRCSPMKGHSHVYWYRQLPEEGLKFMVYLQKENIIDESGMPKERFSAEFPKEGPSILRIQQVVRGDSAAYFCASSPPSGGETQYFGPGTRLLVL.

The chain carries TRBV27 and TRBJ2-7, with unresolved D. CDR1 MNHEY and CDR2 SMNVEV come from the germline V gene (reference sequence). The ends were cut back, 4 bases at V and 3 bases at J, with 7 bases in the middle. CDR3 length equals 12 residues. CDR3 sequence (DNA): TGTGCCAGCAGTTCAAGCGACTACGAGCAGTACTTC. Translating it yields CASSSSDYEQYF.

The chain carries TRBV4-1 and TRBJ2-6, with D perhaps TRBD1 (6 bases). The CDR3 is made up of 17 amino acids. The V gene's germline CDR1 is MGHRA and CDR2 YSYEKL. V shed 5 bases and J shed 0 bases, with 14 bases lying between them. The CDR3 DNA is TGCGCCAGCAGCGAGTCAGGGGCTCCCTCTGGGGCCAACGTCCTGACTTTC. This gives the protein CASSESGAPSGANVLTF.

The chain links TRBV6-1 to TRBJ1-2; no reliable D call. Germline CDR1 is MNHNS and CDR2 is SASEGT. V dropped 2 bases and J dropped 8 bases, with 12 bases sitting between them. CDR3 length: 13 amino acids. CDR3 nucleotide sequence: TGTGCCAGCAGTGAATACACCCTCAACGGCTACACCTTC. Its protein product is CASSEYTLNGYTF.

This clone occurred a few times. The CDR3 reads CASSLRGISYNEQFF. The CDR3 coding sequence is TGTGCCAGCAGCCTCAGGGGGATCTCCTACAATGAGCAGTTCTTC. The V call is TRBV7-3, the J call TRBJ2-1; 7 nucleotides agree with TRBD1. The CDR3 runs 15 residues. V lost 5 bases to trimming and J lost 0 bases; unmatched junction nucleotides: 4. Germline lookup yields CDR1 SGHTA and CDR2 FQGTGA.

CDR3 protein: CATSDAPGTTSEQFF. The CDR3 DNA sequence: TGTGCCACCAGTGACGCACCGGGGACTACCAGCGAGCAGTTCTTC. The gene calls are TRBV24-1 and TRBJ2-1; TRBD2 matches 7 bases. The J segment lost 10 bases and the V segment lost 4 bases, leaving 12 bases of the junction unmatched. CDR3 length: 15 residues. CDR1 and CDR2 (germline): KGHDR, SFDVKD.

As DNA, the CDR3 is TGTGCCAGCAGCTATGACTCGCTCGGACAGGGGGTTGAAAAACTGTTTTTT. Encoded protein: CASSYDSLGQGVEKLFF. The chain is built from TRBV7-2 and TRBJ1-4; 10 nucleotides match TRBD1. The ends lost 4 bases at V and 7 bases at J; junction bases unmatched: 12. This CDR3 has 17 amino acids. Germline values: CDR1 SGHTA, CDR2 FQGNSA.

The chain is built from TRBV7-3 and TRBJ1-1, with 7 bases fitting TRBD1. V shed 3 bases and J 3 bases; nucleotides not matched to a gene: 1. CDR1 is SGHTA and CDR2 is FQGTGA in the germline V gene. The CDR3 is 13 residues long. The CDR3, as DNA: TGTGCCAGCAGCTTGCAGGGGGACACTGAAGCTTTCTTT. Residues: CASSLQGDTEAFF.

This clone was picked up a small number of times. This chain links TRBV6-6 with TRBJ2-7; TRBD1 aligns across 8 bases. The J segment lost 7 bases and the V segment lost 2 bases, leaving 7 bases of the junction unmatched. Germline loops: CDR1 MNHNY, CDR2 SVGAGI (reference sequence). The CDR3 has 14 residues. CDR3 protein: CASSYRAGGGEQYF. CDR3 coding DNA: TGTGCCAGCAGTTACAGAGCAGGGGGCGGGGAGCAGTACTTC.

The rearrangement joins TRBV29-1 to TRBJ2-3; 11 bases are a match to TRBD2. Germline V gives CDR1 SQVTM, CDR2 ANQGSEA. Trimming removed 3 bases from V and 0 bases from J; junction bases left unmatched: 5. The CDR3 has 16 amino acids. The CDR3 DNA follows: TGCAGCGTTGATGGGACTAGCGGAGCTAGCACAGATACGCAGTATTTT. Protein sequence: CSVDGTSGASTDTQYF.

The chain employs TRBV9 and TRBJ2-1; 10 bases are a match to TRBD2. V shed 0 bases, J shed 9 bases, and the junction held 3 bases outside the gene matches. The CDR3 spans 14 residues. CDR1 is SGDLS and CDR2 is YYNGEE in the germline V gene. DNA for the CDR3: TGTGCCAGCAGCGTAGGGGCTAGCGGGAGTGAGCAGTTCTTC. This encodes CASSVGASGSEQFF.

J is TRBJ2-3 and V is TRBV6-4; 11 bases line up with TRBD2. The CDR3 contains 16 residues. CDR1 MRHNA and CDR2 SNTAGT come from the germline V gene. V gave up 5 bases and J gave up 2 bases; unmatched junction bases: 6. The CDR3 bases are TGTGCCAGCAGTCCGACTAGCGGGGAACTCACAGATACGCAGTATTTT. Protein product: CASSPTSGELTDTQYF.

The chain uses TRBV4-1 and TRBJ2-1; 12 positions match TRBD2. Trimming removed 4 bases from V and 5 bases from J; junction bases left unmatched: 6. The V gene's germline CDR1 is MGHRA and CDR2 YSYEKL. This CDR3 comprises 16 residues. Here the CDR3 DNA reads TGCGCCAGCAGCCGGCCACTAGCGGGAGGAGACAATGAGCAGTTCTTC. It specifies CASSRPLAGGDNEQFF.

The chain couples TRBV28 to TRBJ2-7, with D possibly being TRBD1 (6 bases). Germline V gene data show CDR1 as MDHEN and CDR2 as SYDVKM. The V end lost 6 bases, the J end lost 4 bases, and 16 bases lay between the germline ends. CDR3 length equals 14 residues. CDR3 in amino acids: CASRLPGATYEQYF. The CDR3 DNA sequence: TGTGCCAGCAGATTGCCAGGGGCGACTTACGAGCAGTACTTC.

The rearrangement joins TRBV5-1 to TRBJ2-5; 7 nucleotides align to TRBD1. CDR3 length: 14 amino acids. V shed 5 bases, J shed 4 bases, and the junction held 8 bases outside the gene matches. Germline CDR1 reads SGHRS; CDR2 reads YFSETQ. The DNA of the CDR3 is TGCGCCAGCAGTTCGGGGACAGCAATAGAGACCCAGTACTTC. It codes for CASSSGTAIETQYF.

The chain carries TRBV19 and TRBJ2-1; 11 bases are a match to TRBD2. Unmatched junction bases numbered 4, after V lost 4 bases and J lost 5 bases. The CDR3 sequence is 15 residues long. Germline lookup yields CDR1 LNHDA and CDR2 SQIVND (reference sequence). The CDR3 DNA follows: TGTGCCAGTAGTAGGGGACTAGCGGCTAACAATGAGCAGTTCTTC. Its translation: CASSRGLAANNEQFF. The full variable domain, in which reference TRBV19 and TRBJ2-1 provide the parts outside the CDR3, is DGGITQSPKYLFRKEGQNVTLSCEQNLNHDAMYWYRQDPGQGLRLIYYSQIVNDFQKGDIAEGYSVSREKKESFPLTVTSAQKNPTAFYLCASSRGLAANNEQFFGPGTRLTVL.

This chain joins TRBV11-2 and TRBJ2-1; maybe TRBD2 (5 bases). Germline assignment: CDR1 SGHAT and CDR2 FQNNGV. V lost 5 bases to trimming and J lost 5 bases, with 19 bases between them. The CDR3 totals 16 residues. The CDR3 nucleotides are TGTGCCAGCAGCCGCCCCCTTCCACTAGGAGACAATGAGCAGTTCTTC. Amino acids: CASSRPLPLGDNEQFF. Combining the CDR3 with reference TRBV11-2 and TRBJ2-1 gives the whole variable domain EAGVAQSPRYKIIEKRQSVAFWCNPISGHATLYWYQQILGQGPKLLIQFQNNGVVDDSQLPKDRFSAERLKGVDSTLKIQPAKLEDSAVYLCASSRPLPLGDNEQFFGPGTRLTVL.

The rearrangement uses TRBV15 and TRBJ1-2, with D possibly TRBD1 on 6 matching bases. CDR1 and CDR2 from the germline V gene are LNHNV and YYDKDF (reference sequence). This CDR3 has 15 amino acids. V lost 1 base to trimming and J lost 4 bases, with 13 bases between them. In DNA, the CDR3 is TGTGCCACCAGCAGAGGGGCAGGGGACGTCTATGGCTACACCTTC. Amino acid sequence: CATSRGAGDVYGYTF.

V is TRBV6-1 and J is TRBJ1-1; 8 positions match TRBD1. CDR1 is MNHNS, CDR2 SASEGT, per germline. The CDR3 has 14 amino acids. Trimming cost V 1 base and J 5 bases; bases outside gene matches: 3. CDR3 coding DNA: TGTGCCAGCAGTGAAGGGACAGGGTTTACTGAAGCTTTCTTT. This gives the protein CASSEGTGFTEAFF.

The rearrangement uses TRBV6-4 and TRBJ2-7; 10 positions match TRBD2. The CDR3 spans 15 residues. Germline V gives CDR1 MRHNA, CDR2 SNTAGT. The J segment lost 1 base and the V segment lost 10 bases, leaving 10 bases of the junction unmatched. CDR3 nucleotides: TGTGCCAAATCGATAGGACTAGCGGTATCCTACGAGCAGTACTTC. It yields the protein CAKSIGLAVSYEQYF.

The V gene is TRBV11-2, the J gene TRBJ2-1; 8 nucleotides align to TRBD1. V dropped 4 bases and J dropped 9; count of bases not matched to a gene: 11. Germline V gives CDR1 SGHAT, CDR2 FQNNGV. The CDR3 has 15 amino acids. CDR3 region: CASSSNRGARGEQFF. In DNA, the CDR3 is TGTGCCAGCAGCTCCAACAGGGGGGCCCGGGGTGAGCAGTTCTTC. Together with reference TRBV11-2 and TRBJ2-1, the CDR3 gives the full variable domain: EAGVAQSPRYKIIEKRQSVAFWCNPISGHATLYWYQQILGQGPKLLIQFQNNGVVDDSQLPKDRFSAERLKGVDSTLKIQPAKLEDSAVYLCASSSNRGARGEQFFGPGTRLTVL.

The chain combines TRBV9 with TRBJ1-4; 9 bases line up with TRBD1. Germline V CDR1 and CDR2: SGDLS, YYNGEE. J lost 4 bases, V lost 3 bases, and 4 bases had no gene match. The CDR3 spans 15 residues. The CDR3 is CASSGGQGYNEKLFF. CDR3 bases: TGTGCCAGCAGCGGCGGACAGGGGTATAATGAAAAACTGTTTTTT.

About this clone itself: The same CDR3 also results from other DNA sequences found in this sample. The J gene is TRBJ2-3, the V gene TRBV11-2; 11 nucleotides align to TRBD2. This CDR3 is built from 15 residues. Germline assignment: CDR1 SGHAT and CDR2 FQNNGV. V trimming: 5 bases; J trimming: 3 bases; junction bases outside the gene matches: 4. The chain's CDR3 is CASSDSSGRTDTQYF. DNA of the CDR3: TGTGCCAGCAGCGATTCTAGCGGGAGGACAGATACGCAGTATTTT.